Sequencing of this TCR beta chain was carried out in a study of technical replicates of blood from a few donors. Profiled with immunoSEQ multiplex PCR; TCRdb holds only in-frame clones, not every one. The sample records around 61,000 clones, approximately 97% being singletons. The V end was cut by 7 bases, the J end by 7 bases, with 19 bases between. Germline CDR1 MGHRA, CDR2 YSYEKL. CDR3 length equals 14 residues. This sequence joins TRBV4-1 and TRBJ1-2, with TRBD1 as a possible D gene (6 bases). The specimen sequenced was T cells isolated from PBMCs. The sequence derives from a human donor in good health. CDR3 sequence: CASTNSIDRSGYTF. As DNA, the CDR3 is TGCGCCAGCACCAATTCAATCGACAGGTCTGGCTACACCTTC.